The rows below give T cell receptor beta chains drawn from one sample of a study of blood T cell repertoires in COVID-19. The method was immunoSEQ multiplex PCR; TCRdb's version includes in-frame clones alone and lacks a portion of them. Of a few hundred thousand clones in the sample, approximately 90% were seen once. Sequencing was performed on PBMCs or T cells enriched from blood (not recorded which). These receptor sequences come from a man younger than 35 with acute COVID-19. CDR3s include the opening cysteine and the closing phenylalanine or tryptophan. Fields, in order: D gene, J gene, clone size, V gene, CDR3 protein, CDR3 DNA. The D gene is left open where the match is weak. Not all rows give a size; the values are once, few, many and, for expanded clones, a class.

d_call: .
j_call: TRBJ2-7
clone_size: .
v_call: TRBV5-4
cdr3_aa: CASSRGEEGEQYF
cdr3_nt: TGTGCCAGCAGCCGAGGGGAGGAGGGCGAGCAGTACTTC

d_call: TRBD1
j_call: TRBJ2-1
clone_size: .
v_call: TRBV5-4
cdr3_aa: CASSFSTGFREFF
cdr3_nt: TGTGCCAGCAGCTTCTCGACAGGGTTTCGGGAGTTCTTC

d_call: .
j_call: TRBJ1-6
clone_size: .
v_call: TRBV5-1
cdr3_aa: CASSLQGQESPLHF
cdr3_nt: TGCGCCAGCAGCTTGCAGGGGCAAGAATCACCCCTCCACTTT

d_call: .
j_call: TRBJ2-7
clone_size: .
v_call: TRBV21-1
cdr3_aa: CASSKADRTDHVFSYEQYF
cdr3_nt: TGTGCCAGCAGCAAAGCGGACAGGACCGATCACGTCTTCTCCTACGAGCAGTACTTC

d_call: .
j_call: TRBJ1-5
clone_size: .
v_call: TRBV27
cdr3_aa: CASSGIWDKYSNQPQHF
cdr3_nt: TGTGCCAGCAGTGGGATCTGGGACAAGTATAGCAATCAGCCCCAGCATTTT

d_call: .
j_call: TRBJ1-1
clone_size: .
v_call: TRBV3-1/TRBV3-2
cdr3_aa: CASSHPRGKGPTEAFF
cdr3_nt: TGTGCCAGCAGCCACCCAAGGGGGAAGGGCCCCACTGAAGCTTTCTTT

d_call: TRBD2
j_call: TRBJ2-7
clone_size: .
v_call: TRBV30
cdr3_aa: CAWVPGLAGGSPYEQYF
cdr3_nt: TGTGCCTGGGTACCGGGACTAGCGGGAGGGAGTCCCTACGAGCAGTACTTC

d_call: .
j_call: TRBJ1-1
clone_size: .
v_call: TRBV19
cdr3_aa: CASSVTLNTEAFF
cdr3_nt: TGTGCCAGTAGCGTCACATTGAACACTGAAGCTTTCTTT

d_call: .
j_call: TRBJ1-4
clone_size: .
v_call: TRBV7-9
cdr3_aa: CASSFLLTGGEKLFF
cdr3_nt: TGTGCCAGCAGCTTTCTTTTGACGGGAGGTGAAAAACTGTTTTTT

d_call: TRBD2
j_call: TRBJ2-5
clone_size: .
v_call: TRBV11-2
cdr3_aa: CASRLAVQETQYF
cdr3_nt: TGTGCCAGCAGACTAGCGGTCCAAGAGACCCAGTACTTC

d_call: .
j_call: TRBJ1-6
clone_size: .
v_call: TRBV7-9
cdr3_aa: CASSLAGGRGSPLHF
cdr3_nt: TGTGCCAGCAGCTTAGCGGGGGGGCGCGGTTCACCCCTCCACTTT

d_call: TRBD1
j_call: TRBJ2-7
clone_size: .
v_call: TRBV7-9
cdr3_aa: CASSTRGRYEQYF
cdr3_nt: TGTGCCAGCAGCACCAGGGGGCGGTACGAGCAGTACTTC

d_call: .
j_call: TRBJ1-1
clone_size: .
v_call: TRBV4-3
cdr3_aa: CASSPQNLAGNTEAFF
cdr3_nt: TGCGCCAGCAGCCCGCAAAACTTGGCGGGGAACACTGAAGCTTTCTTT

d_call: TRBD2
j_call: TRBJ2-3
clone_size: .
v_call: TRBV5-4
cdr3_aa: CASSSATSGRTDTQYF
cdr3_nt: TGTGCCAGCAGCTCCGCGACTAGCGGGAGAACAGATACGCAGTATTTT

d_call: TRBD2
j_call: TRBJ2-2
clone_size: once
v_call: TRBV9
cdr3_aa: CASRPGLANTGELFF
cdr3_nt: TGTGCCAGCCGTCCGGGACTAGCTAACACCGGGGAGCTGTTTTTT

d_call: .
j_call: TRBJ2-5
clone_size: .
v_call: TRBV19
cdr3_aa: CASRSGQSETQYF
cdr3_nt: TGTGCCAGTAGGTCAGGGCAGTCAGAGACCCAGTACTTC

d_call: TRBD1
j_call: TRBJ2-4
clone_size: .
v_call: TRBV5-5
cdr3_aa: CASSLTDRGRNIQYF
cdr3_nt: TGTGCCAGCAGCTTGACGGACAGGGGACGAAACATTCAGTACTTC

d_call: .
j_call: TRBJ2-1
clone_size: .
v_call: TRBV6-6
cdr3_aa: CASSYIGLYNEQFF
cdr3_nt: TGTGCCAGCAGTTACATTGGACTATACAATGAGCAGTTCTTC

d_call: .
j_call: TRBJ2-6
clone_size: .
v_call: TRBV5-1
cdr3_aa: CASSWIQGHTLSGANVLTF
cdr3_nt: TGCGCCAGCAGCTGGATACAGGGCCATACACTCTCTGGGGCCAACGTCCTGACTTTC

d_call: .
j_call: TRBJ1-5
clone_size: .
v_call: TRBV27
cdr3_aa: CASSLSGGHNQPQHF
cdr3_nt: TGTGCCAGCAGTTTATCGGGGGGGCACAATCAGCCCCAGCATTTT

d_call: .
j_call: TRBJ2-7
clone_size: .
v_call: TRBV5-1
cdr3_aa: CASSLMGASYEQYF
cdr3_nt: TGCGCCAGCAGTTTAATGGGAGCCTCCTACGAGCAGTACTTC

d_call: .
j_call: TRBJ2-5
clone_size: .
v_call: TRBV7-3
cdr3_aa: CASRTGLETQYF
cdr3_nt: TGTGCCAGCAGAACGGGACTTGAGACCCAGTACTTC

d_call: TRBD2
j_call: TRBJ2-1
clone_size: .
v_call: TRBV7-9
cdr3_aa: CASSLPRLAGVPYNEQFF
cdr3_nt: TGTGCCAGCAGCTTACCGAGACTAGCGGGGGTACCCTACAATGAGCAGTTCTTC

d_call: TRBD1
j_call: TRBJ1-1
clone_size: .
v_call: TRBV2
cdr3_aa: CASSEQGASTEAFF
cdr3_nt: TGTGCCAGCAGTGAACAGGGGGCTAGCACTGAAGCTTTCTTT

d_call: TRBD1
j_call: TRBJ1-2
clone_size: .
v_call: TRBV5-1
cdr3_aa: CARYGTEANYGYTF
cdr3_nt: TGCGCCAGGTACGGGACAGAAGCGAACTATGGCTACACCTTC

d_call: .
j_call: TRBJ1-1
clone_size: .
v_call: TRBV30
cdr3_aa: CAWSVAGEAFF
cdr3_nt: TGTGCCTGGAGTGTAGCAGGAGAAGCTTTCTTT

d_call: TRBD2
j_call: TRBJ2-1
clone_size: .
v_call: TRBV9
cdr3_aa: CASSDIAGGVNEQFF
cdr3_nt: TGTGCCAGCAGCGATATAGCGGGAGGGGTAAATGAGCAGTTCTTC

d_call: .
j_call: TRBJ2-5
clone_size: once
v_call: TRBV4-3
cdr3_aa: CASSHNRESQYF
cdr3_nt: TGCGCCAGCAGCCACAACCGGGAATCCCAGTACTTC

d_call: TRBD1
j_call: TRBJ1-1
clone_size: .
v_call: TRBV7-3
cdr3_aa: CASSQDRGLRAFF
cdr3_nt: TGTGCCAGCAGCCAGGACAGGGGGCTTCGGGCTTTCTTT

d_call: .
j_call: TRBJ1-2
clone_size: once
v_call: TRBV3-1/TRBV3-2
cdr3_aa: CASSQGAGRQGDGYTF
cdr3_nt: TGTGCCAGCAGCCAAGGGGCCGGACGGCAGGGTGATGGCTACACCTTC

d_call: .
j_call: TRBJ2-1
clone_size: .
v_call: TRBV12-3/TRBV12-4
cdr3_aa: CASSFWGRDEQFF
cdr3_nt: TGTGCCAGCAGTTTTTGGGGGCGAGATGAGCAGTTCTTC

d_call: .
j_call: TRBJ2-2
clone_size: .
v_call: TRBV29-1
cdr3_aa: CSVLQGPAGELFF
cdr3_nt: TGCAGCGTTCTTCAGGGGCCGGCCGGGGAGCTGTTTTTT

d_call: TRBD1
j_call: TRBJ2-7
clone_size: .
v_call: TRBV24-1
cdr3_aa: CATSAGTGGSYEQYF
cdr3_nt: TGTGCCACCAGTGCTGGGACAGGAGGCTCCTACGAGCAGTACTTC

d_call: .
j_call: TRBJ1-1
clone_size: .
v_call: TRBV28
cdr3_aa: CASSSATISGAFF
cdr3_nt: TGTGCCAGCAGTTCCGCGACAATTTCTGGCGCTTTCTTT

d_call: TRBD2
j_call: TRBJ2-2
clone_size: .
v_call: TRBV5-1
cdr3_aa: CASSRLAGDTGELFF
cdr3_nt: TGCGCCAGCAGCCGACTAGCGGGGGACACCGGGGAGCTGTTTTTT

d_call: TRBD1
j_call: TRBJ1-3
clone_size: .
v_call: TRBV9
cdr3_aa: CASSAEQGLNTIYF
cdr3_nt: TGTGCCAGCAGCGCAGAACAGGGGTTGAACACCATATATTTT

d_call: TRBD1
j_call: TRBJ1-1
clone_size: .
v_call: TRBV28
cdr3_aa: CATNWDRAGTEAFF
cdr3_nt: TGTGCCACCAATTGGGACAGGGCTGGCACTGAAGCTTTCTTT

d_call: .
j_call: TRBJ2-1
clone_size: .
v_call: TRBV11-2
cdr3_aa: CASSLVGQRPNNEQFF
cdr3_nt: TGTGCCAGCAGCTTAGTGGGTCAGCGTCCAAACAATGAGCAGTTCTTC

d_call: TRBD1
j_call: TRBJ2-7
clone_size: .
v_call: TRBV27
cdr3_aa: CASRDRGAYEQYF
cdr3_nt: TGTGCCAGCCGGGACAGGGGGGCCTACGAGCAGTACTTC

d_call: TRBD2
j_call: TRBJ2-1
clone_size: .
v_call: TRBV2
cdr3_aa: CASSGGLAGYNEQFF
cdr3_nt: TGTGCCAGCAGTGGAGGACTAGCGGGTTACAATGAGCAGTTCTTC

d_call: .
j_call: TRBJ1-2
clone_size: .
v_call: TRBV5-6
cdr3_aa: CASSLPRDGYTF
cdr3_nt: TGTGCCAGCAGCTTACCGAGGGATGGCTACACCTTC

d_call: TRBD2
j_call: TRBJ2-7
clone_size: .
v_call: TRBV5-4
cdr3_aa: CASSLKGGRLYEQYF
cdr3_nt: TGTGCCAGCAGCTTGAAGGGCGGGAGACTCTACGAGCAGTACTTC

d_call: TRBD2
j_call: TRBJ2-2
clone_size: .
v_call: TRBV5-1
cdr3_aa: CASSLGTSDTGELFF
cdr3_nt: TGCGCCAGCAGCTTGGGGACTAGCGACACCGGGGAGCTGTTTTTT

d_call: .
j_call: TRBJ1-2
clone_size: .
v_call: TRBV21-1
cdr3_aa: CASSKREGPIYGYTF
cdr3_nt: TGTGCCAGCAGCAAAAGGGAGGGGCCCATCTATGGCTACACCTTC

d_call: .
j_call: TRBJ1-1
clone_size: .
v_call: TRBV11-2
cdr3_aa: CASSPVHPNTEAFF
cdr3_nt: TGTGCCAGCAGCCCCGTACACCCGAACACTGAAGCTTTCTTT

d_call: TRBD1
j_call: TRBJ1-5
clone_size: .
v_call: TRBV11-2
cdr3_aa: CASSLDWGQGGNQPQHF
cdr3_nt: TGTGCCAGCAGCTTAGATTGGGGACAGGGGGGCAATCAGCCCCAGCATTTT

d_call: .
j_call: TRBJ2-7
clone_size: .
v_call: TRBV5-6
cdr3_aa: CASKVQGSDEQYF
cdr3_nt: TGTGCCAGCAAGGTCCAGGGCTCCGACGAGCAGTACTTC

d_call: TRBD2
j_call: TRBJ2-1
clone_size: .
v_call: TRBV7-3
cdr3_aa: CASSLLAGGYNEQFF
cdr3_nt: TGTGCCAGCAGCTTACTAGCGGGAGGTTACAATGAGCAGTTCTTC

d_call: TRBD2
j_call: TRBJ2-3
clone_size: .
v_call: TRBV25-1
cdr3_aa: CASTTIGLSGSTDTQYF
cdr3_nt: TGTGCCAGCACTACCATCGGCCTTAGCGGGAGCACAGATACGCAGTATTTT

d_call: .
j_call: TRBJ2-3
clone_size: few
v_call: TRBV7-2
cdr3_aa: CASSLAFHTGVLSDTQYF
cdr3_nt: TGTGCCAGCAGCTTAGCGTTTCATACGGGAGTCCTCTCAGATACGCAGTATTTT

d_call: .
j_call: TRBJ2-7
clone_size: once
v_call: TRBV30
cdr3_aa: CAWARGGGTYEQYF
cdr3_nt: TGTGCCTGGGCCCGAGGGGGGGGAACCTACGAGCAGTACTTC

d_call: .
j_call: TRBJ1-5
clone_size: .
v_call: TRBV4-2
cdr3_aa: CASSQASRGYNQPQHF
cdr3_nt: TGTGCCAGCAGCCAAGCTTCCAGGGGATACAATCAGCCCCAGCATTTT

d_call: .
j_call: TRBJ1-3
clone_size: .
v_call: TRBV7-9
cdr3_aa: CASSLFSLLSGNTIYF
cdr3_nt: TGTGCCAGCAGCTTATTTAGCTTACTCTCTGGAAACACCATATATTTT